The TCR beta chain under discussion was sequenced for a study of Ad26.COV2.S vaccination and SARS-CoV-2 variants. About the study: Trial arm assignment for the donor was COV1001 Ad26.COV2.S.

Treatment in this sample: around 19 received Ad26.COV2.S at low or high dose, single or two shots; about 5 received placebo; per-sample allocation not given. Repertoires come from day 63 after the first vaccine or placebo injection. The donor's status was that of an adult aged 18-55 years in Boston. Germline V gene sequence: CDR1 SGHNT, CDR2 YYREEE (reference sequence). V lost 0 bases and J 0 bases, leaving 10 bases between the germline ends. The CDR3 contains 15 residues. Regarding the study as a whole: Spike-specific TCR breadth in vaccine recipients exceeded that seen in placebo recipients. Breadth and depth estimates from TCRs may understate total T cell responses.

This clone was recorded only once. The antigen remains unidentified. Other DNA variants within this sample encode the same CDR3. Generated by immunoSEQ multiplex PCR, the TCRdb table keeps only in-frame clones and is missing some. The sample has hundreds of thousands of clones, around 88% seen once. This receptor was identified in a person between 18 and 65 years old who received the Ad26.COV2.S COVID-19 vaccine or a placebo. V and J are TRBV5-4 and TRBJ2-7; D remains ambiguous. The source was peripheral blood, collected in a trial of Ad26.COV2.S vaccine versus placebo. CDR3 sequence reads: CASSLDRSSSYEQYF. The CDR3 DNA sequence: TGTGCCAGCAGCTTGGACAGATCTAGCTCCTACGAGCAGTACTTC.